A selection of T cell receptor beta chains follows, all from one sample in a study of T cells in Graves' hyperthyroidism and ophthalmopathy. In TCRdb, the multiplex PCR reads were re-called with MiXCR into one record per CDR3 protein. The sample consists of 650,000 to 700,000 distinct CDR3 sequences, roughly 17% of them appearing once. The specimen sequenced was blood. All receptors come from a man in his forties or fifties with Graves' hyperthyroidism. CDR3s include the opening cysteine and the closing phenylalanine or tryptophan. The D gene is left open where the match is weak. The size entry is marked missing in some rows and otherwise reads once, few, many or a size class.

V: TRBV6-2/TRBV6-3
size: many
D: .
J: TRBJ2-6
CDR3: CASSPRVLGANVLTF
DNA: TGTGCCAGCAGTCCCAGGGTATTAGGGGCCAACGTCCTGACTTTC

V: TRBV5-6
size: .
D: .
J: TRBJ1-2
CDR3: CASSFIVKGSDYGYTF
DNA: TGTGCCAGCAGCTTCATCGTTAAAGGGAGCGACTATGGCTACACCTTC

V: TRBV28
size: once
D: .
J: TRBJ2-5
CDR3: CASSFSLIQLGETQYF
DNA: TGTGCCAGCAGTTTTAGCCTAATACAGTTAGGAGAGACCCAGTACTTC

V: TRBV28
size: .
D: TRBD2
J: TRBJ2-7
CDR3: CASSFDRRESPYEQYF
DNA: TGTGCCAGCAGTTTTGATAGGCGGGAGTCCCCCTACGAGCAGTACTTC

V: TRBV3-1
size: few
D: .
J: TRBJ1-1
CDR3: CASSQVDVGMPEAFF
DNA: TGTGCCAGCAGCCAAGTCGACGTAGGGATGCCTGAAGCTTTCTTT

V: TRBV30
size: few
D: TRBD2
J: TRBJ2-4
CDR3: CAWRAREVGSKNIQYF
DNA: TGTGCCTGGAGGGCCCGGGAGGTTGGGTCCAAAAACATTCAGTACTTC

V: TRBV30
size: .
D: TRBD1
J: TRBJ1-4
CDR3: CAWSPRDRRNEKLFF
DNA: TGTGCCTGGAGTCCTCGGGACAGGCGGAATGAAAAACTGTTTTTT

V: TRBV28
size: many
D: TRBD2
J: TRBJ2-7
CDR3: CASSLKAGGEEQYF
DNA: TGTGCCAGCAGTTTAAAAGCGGGAGGAGAAGAGCAGTACTTC

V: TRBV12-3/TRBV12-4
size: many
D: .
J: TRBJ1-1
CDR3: CASSRQAGLTEAFF
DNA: TGTGCCAGCAGTCGCCAGGCGGGGCTCACTGAAGCTTTCTTT

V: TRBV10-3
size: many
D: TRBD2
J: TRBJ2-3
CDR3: CAISSTSADTQYF
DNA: TGTGCCATCAGTTCGACTAGCGCAGATACGCAGTATTTT

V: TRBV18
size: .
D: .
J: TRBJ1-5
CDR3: CASSPGDTLVIQPQHF
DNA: TGTGCCAGCTCACCAGGGGACACTCTCGTTATACAGCCCCAGCATTTT

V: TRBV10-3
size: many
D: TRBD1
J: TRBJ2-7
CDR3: CAISNRGQSEEQYF
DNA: TGTGCCATCAGCAACAGGGGGCAAAGTGAGGAGCAGTACTTC

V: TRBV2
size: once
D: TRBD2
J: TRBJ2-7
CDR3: CASSDTGTSGLSYEQYF
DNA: TGTGCCAGCAGTGACACCGGGACTAGCGGCCTCTCCTACGAGCAGTACTTC

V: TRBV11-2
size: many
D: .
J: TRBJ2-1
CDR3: CASRWTENNEQFF
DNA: TGTGCCAGCAGGTGGACAGAGAACAATGAGCAGTTCTTC

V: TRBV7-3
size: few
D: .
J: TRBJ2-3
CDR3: CASSLSVSRLLSDTQYF
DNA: TGTGCCAGCAGCTTATCCGTTAGCAGACTACTTTCGGATACGCAGTATTTT

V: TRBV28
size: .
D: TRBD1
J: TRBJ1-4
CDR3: CASSFSLTGSNEKLFF
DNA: TGTGCCAGCAGTTTCTCTTTGACAGGGTCAAATGAAAAACTGTTTTTT

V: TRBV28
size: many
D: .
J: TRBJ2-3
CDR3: CASSQITPSLTDTQYF
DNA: TGTGCCAGCAGTCAGATTACGCCTTCCTTGACAGATACGCAGTATTTT

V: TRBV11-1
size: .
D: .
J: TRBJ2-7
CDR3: CASSLSPGGARFNYEQYF
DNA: TGTGCCAGCAGCTTATCCCCGGGGGGCGCACGGTTCAACTACGAGCAGTACTTC

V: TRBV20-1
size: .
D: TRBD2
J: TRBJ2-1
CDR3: CSADGRSGSSDNEQFF
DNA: TGCAGTGCTGATGGGCGGAGCGGGAGTAGCGACAATGAGCAGTTCTTC

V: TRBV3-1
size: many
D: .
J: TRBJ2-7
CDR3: CASSLNPLPLYEQYF
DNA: TGTGCCAGCAGCCTAAACCCATTACCCCTCTACGAGCAGTACTTC

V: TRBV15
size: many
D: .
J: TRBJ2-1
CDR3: CATRGWDFEQFF
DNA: TGTGCCACCAGAGGTTGGGATTTTGAGCAGTTCTTC

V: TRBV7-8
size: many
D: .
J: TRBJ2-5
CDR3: CASSYVEMPRETQYF
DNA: TGTGCCAGCAGCTATGTAGAAATGCCTCGAGAGACCCAGTACTTC

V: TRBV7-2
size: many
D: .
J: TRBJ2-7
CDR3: CASSLTGGGVWEQYF
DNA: TGTGCCAGCAGCTTAACCGGAGGAGGGGTTTGGGAGCAGTACTTC

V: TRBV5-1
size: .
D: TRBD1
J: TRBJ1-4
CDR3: CASSYTGGRGEKLFF
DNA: TGCGCCAGCAGCTATACAGGGGGGCGGGGTGAAAAACTGTTTTTT

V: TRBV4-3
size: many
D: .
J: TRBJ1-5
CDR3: CASSQPQRNQPQHF
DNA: TGCGCCAGCAGCCAACCCCAGAGAAATCAGCCCCAGCATTTT

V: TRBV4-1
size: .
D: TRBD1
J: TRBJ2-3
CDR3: CASSHLPPGTGRADTQYF
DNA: TGCGCCAGCAGCCACCTTCCCCCTGGGACAGGGCGCGCAGATACGCAGTATTTT